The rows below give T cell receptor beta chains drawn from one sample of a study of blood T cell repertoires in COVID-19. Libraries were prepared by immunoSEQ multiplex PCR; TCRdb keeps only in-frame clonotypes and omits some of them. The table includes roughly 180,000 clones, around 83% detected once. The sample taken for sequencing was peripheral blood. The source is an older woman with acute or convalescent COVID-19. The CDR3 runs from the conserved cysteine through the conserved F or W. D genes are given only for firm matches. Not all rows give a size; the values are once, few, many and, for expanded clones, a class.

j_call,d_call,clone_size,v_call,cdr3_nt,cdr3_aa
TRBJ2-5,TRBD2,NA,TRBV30,TGTGCCTGGAGTCCCTCGAGGCGAGCGGGAAGAGAGACCCAGTACTTC,CAWSPSRRAGRETQYF
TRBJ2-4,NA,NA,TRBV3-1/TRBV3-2,TGTGCCAGCAGCCAAGCAGGGAACATTCAGTACTTC,CASSQAGNIQYF
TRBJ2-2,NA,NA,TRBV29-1,TGCAGCGTTGAAGATCCGAGGCCTGGCTCCGGGGAGCTGTTTTTT,CSVEDPRPGSGELFF
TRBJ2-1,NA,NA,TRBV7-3,TGTGCCAGCAGCCTTAACGGAGATGAGCAGTTCTTC,CASSLNGDEQFF
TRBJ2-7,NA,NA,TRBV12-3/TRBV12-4,TGTGCCAGCAGTAGAAGCCGAGAGCAGTACTTC,CASSRSREQYF
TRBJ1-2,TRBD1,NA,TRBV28,TGTGCCAGCAGTTCCCCAGGGGGCAACGCTGGCTACACCTTC,CASSSPGGNAGYTF
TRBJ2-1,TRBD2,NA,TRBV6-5,TGTGCCAGCACCCGGACTAGCGGGAGCTCTGAGCAGTTCTTC,CASTRTSGSSEQFF
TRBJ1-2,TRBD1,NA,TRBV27,TGTGCCAGCAGTCAGGACAGGGACTATGGCTACACCTTC,CASSQDRDYGYTF
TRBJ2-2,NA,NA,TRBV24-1,TGTGCCACCAGTGACCTGGGGGCAGGGTGGACCGGGGAGCTGTTTTTT,CATSDLGAGWTGELFF
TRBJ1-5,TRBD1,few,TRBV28,TGTGCCAGCAGTTTAGGCAAAGGGACAGGGGATAATCAGCCCCAGCATTTT,CASSLGKGTGDNQPQHF
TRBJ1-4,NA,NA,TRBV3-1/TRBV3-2,TGTGCCAGCAGCCAGAGAGGCGATGGGCTGTTTTTT,CASSQRGDGLFF
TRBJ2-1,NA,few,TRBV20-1,TGCAGTGCTAGATCAGGGCATGAGCAGTTCTTC,CSARSGHEQFF
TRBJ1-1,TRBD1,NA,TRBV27,TGTGCCAGCAGTAAACAGGGGGCGAGGCCCAACACTGAAGCTTTCTTT,CASSKQGARPNTEAFF
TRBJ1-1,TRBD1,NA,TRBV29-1,TGCAGTTTTAAACCGGCTTGGGGGACAGTGAACACTGAAGCTTTCTTT,CSFKPAWGTVNTEAFF
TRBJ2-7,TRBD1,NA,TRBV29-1,TGCAGCGTTGACAGGGGGAGAAACGAGCAGTACTTC,CSVDRGRNEQYF
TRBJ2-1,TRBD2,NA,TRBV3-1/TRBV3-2,TGTGCCAGCAGCCGGGGACTAGCGGGAGTTTACAATGAGCAGTTCTTC,CASSRGLAGVYNEQFF
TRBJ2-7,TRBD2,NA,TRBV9,TGTGCCAGCAGCCCTCACCCCCAAGCGGGAGGGCCCTACGAGCAGTACTTC,CASSPHPQAGGPYEQYF
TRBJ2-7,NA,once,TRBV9,TGTGCCAGCTATGAGCAGTACTTC,CASYEQYF
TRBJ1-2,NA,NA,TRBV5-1,TGCGCCAGCAGCGCGGCGAGAATTGCTGGCTACACCTTC,CASSAARIAGYTF
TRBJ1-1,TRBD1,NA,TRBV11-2,TGTGCCAGCAGCTTAGAGGGGACAGTTAACACTGAAGCTTTCTTT,CASSLEGTVNTEAFF
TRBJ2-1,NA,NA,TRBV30,TGTGCCTGGAGTAAGTCCCCGGGACAAAGCGGCAATGAGCAGTTCTTC,CAWSKSPGQSGNEQFF
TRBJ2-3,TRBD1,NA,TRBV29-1,TGCAGCGTTCCCGGGACAGGGTTAACAGATACGCAGTATTTT,CSVPGTGLTDTQYF
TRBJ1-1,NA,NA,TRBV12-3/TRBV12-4,TGTGCCAGCAGTCACACAGGGATTACTGAAGCTTTCTTT,CASSHTGITEAFF
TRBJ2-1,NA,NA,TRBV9,TGTGCCAGCAGCCCGGGGAGGCTCTCCTACAATGAGCAGTTCTTC,CASSPGRLSYNEQFF
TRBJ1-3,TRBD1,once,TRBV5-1,TGCGCCAGCAGCTTGGCACCGGGACAGGGGGAACTTTCTGGAAACACCATATATTTT,CASSLAPGQGELSGNTIYF
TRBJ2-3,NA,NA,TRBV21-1,TGTGCCAGCAGCGCCATATGGGGACAGTACACAGATACGCAGTATTTT,CASSAIWGQYTDTQYF
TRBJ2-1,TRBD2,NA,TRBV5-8,TGTGCCAGCAGCACCGGGACTAGCGGGAGGCTTGAGCAGTTCTTC,CASSTGTSGRLEQFF
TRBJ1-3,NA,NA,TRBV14,TGTGCCAGCAGCCAGTGGGCAGGGCCTACTGGAAACACCATATATTTT,CASSQWAGPTGNTIYF
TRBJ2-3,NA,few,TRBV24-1,TGTGCCACCGGGCAAGTGGGCACAGATACGCAGTATTTT,CATGQVGTDTQYF
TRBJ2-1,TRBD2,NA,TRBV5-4,TGTGCCAGCAGCTTGGCCCTAGCGGGAGGGTCCAATGAGCAGTTCTTC,CASSLALAGGSNEQFF
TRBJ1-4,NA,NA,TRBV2,TGTGCCAGCAGTGATAGCCCTAGTACTGAAAAACTGTTTTTT,CASSDSPSTEKLFF
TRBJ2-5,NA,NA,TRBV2,TGTGCCAGCAGTGAAACCGGTTACCAAGAGACCCAGTACTTC,CASSETGYQETQYF
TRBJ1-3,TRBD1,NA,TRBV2,TGTGCCAGCAAACAACAGGGGTACGGAAACACCATATATTTT,CASKQQGYGNTIYF
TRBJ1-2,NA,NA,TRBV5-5,TGTGCCAGCAGCCCCGGGCAGGGTGACTACTATGGCTACACCTTC,CASSPGQGDYYGYTF
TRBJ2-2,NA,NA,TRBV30,TGTGCCTGGAGTTTCGGGGTGAACACCGGGGAGCTGTTTTTT,CAWSFGVNTGELFF
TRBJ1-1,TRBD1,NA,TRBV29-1,TGCAGCGTTGTGGACAGGGGGCTTGCCACTGAAGCTTTCTTT,CSVVDRGLATEAFF
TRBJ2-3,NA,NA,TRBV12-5,TGTGCTAGTGGTTTTTACACAGATACGCAGTATTTT,CASGFYTDTQYF
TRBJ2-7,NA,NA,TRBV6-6,TGTGCCAGCAGACAGACGGCAAGCTCCTACGAGCAGTACTTC,CASRQTASSYEQYF
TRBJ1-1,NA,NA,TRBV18,TGTGCCAGCTCACCACTGGACTCTTTGAACACTGAAGCTTTCTTT,CASSPLDSLNTEAFF
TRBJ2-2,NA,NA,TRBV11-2,TGTGCCAGCAGCTCATCGACAGCGAACACCGGGGAGCTGTTTTTT,CASSSSTANTGELFF
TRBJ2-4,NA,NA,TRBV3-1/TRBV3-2,TGTGCCAGCAGCCAAGGAGTGGACAGTCAAAACATTCAGTACTTC,CASSQGVDSQNIQYF
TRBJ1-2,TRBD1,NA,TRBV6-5,TGTGCCAGCAGTTACTCAACAGGGGATGGCTACACCTTC,CASSYSTGDGYTF
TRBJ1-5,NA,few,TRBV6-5,TGTGCCAGCAGCCACTCTTCGGGGGGCCTTCAGCCCCAGCATTTT,CASSHSSGGLQPQHF
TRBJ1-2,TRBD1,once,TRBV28,TGTGCCAGCAGTTGGGGACAGTCACTCTATGGCTACACCTTC,CASSWGQSLYGYTF
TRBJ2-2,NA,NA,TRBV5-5,TGTGCCAGCAGCCAGACAATGGGGGCTGGGGTCGGGGAGCTGTTTTTT,CASSQTMGAGVGELFF
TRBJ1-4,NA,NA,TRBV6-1,TGTGCCAGCAGTGAATACGGGACAACTAATGAAAAACTGTTTTTT,CASSEYGTTNEKLFF
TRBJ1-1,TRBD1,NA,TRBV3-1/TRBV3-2,TGTGCCAGCAGCCTGACAGGGAACGAAGCTTTCTTT,CASSLTGNEAFF
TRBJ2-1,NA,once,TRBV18,TGTGCCAGCTCTCGAGAGGGCTCACGGTTCTTC,CASSREGSRFF
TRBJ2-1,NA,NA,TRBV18,TGTGCCAGCTCACCGAATGTCCACGGCGGCCCCAATGAGCAGTTCTTC,CASSPNVHGGPNEQFF
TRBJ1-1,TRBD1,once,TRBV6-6,TGTGCCAGCAGTTACCCAAACACAGGGGGCACTGAAGCTTTCTTT,CASSYPNTGGTEAFF
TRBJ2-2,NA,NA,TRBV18,TGTGCCAGCTCACCACCGGCAGGGGTTGACACCGGGGAGCTGTTTTTT,CASSPPAGVDTGELFF
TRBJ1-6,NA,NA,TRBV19,TGTGCCAGTAGTATCGGCAGGGTGGATACAGATAATTCACCCCTCCACTTT,CASSIGRVDTDNSPLHF
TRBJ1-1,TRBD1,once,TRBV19,TGTGCCAGTAGACAGGGGGCCTTCACTGAAGCTTTCTTT,CASRQGAFTEAFF
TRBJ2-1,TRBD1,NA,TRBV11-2,TGTGCCAGCAGCCCAAGGGACAGGCCGCTTCTAGGCAATGAGCAGTTCTTC,CASSPRDRPLLGNEQFF
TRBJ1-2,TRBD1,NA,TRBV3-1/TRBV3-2,TGTGCCAGCAGCCAAAACCCAAGGGGGCGGGATGGCTACACCTTC,CASSQNPRGRDGYTF
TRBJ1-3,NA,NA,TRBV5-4,TGTGCCAGCAGCTTAGTAGGGGGCTCTGGAAACACCATATATTTT,CASSLVGGSGNTIYF